The 19 T cell receptor beta chains listed next were all sequenced from one sample in a study of cytomegalovirus exposure and HLA in healthy donors. TCRdb's table, derived via immunoSEQ multiplex PCR, lists solely in-frame clones and lacks some. The sample yields about 120,000 clones, under 90% seen once. The sample was PBMCs. The receptors were gathered from a woman aged 25 to 39 in good health and CMV-seronegative.

This clone has only a few counts. The rearrangement links TRBV2 to TRBJ2-7, with 10 nucleotides matching TRBD1. Germline values: CDR1 SNHLY, CDR2 FYNNEI. There are 13 residues in the CDR3. V gave up 8 bases and J gave up 1 base; unmatched junction bases: 2. The CDR3 region has the DNA TGTGCCAGCGGGGACAGGGGTTCCTACGAGCAGTACTTC. Residues: CASGDRGSYEQYF.

This clone was observed a few times. V is TRBV5-6 and J is TRBJ1-6; a possible D gene is TRBD1 (5 bases). CDR3 size: 15 residues. Trimming shortened V by 2 bases and J by 6 bases, and 12 bases separated the two germline ends. Germline CDR1 reads SGHDT; CDR2 reads YYEEEE. The CDR3 loop reads CASSFAARVNSPLHF. As DNA, the CDR3 is TGTGCCAGCAGCTTTGCAGCCAGGGTTAATTCACCCCTCCACTTT.

The rearrangement links TRBV27 to TRBJ1-3, with D uncertain. This CDR3 has 12 amino acids. CDR1 and CDR2 from the germline V gene are MNHEY and SMNVEV (reference sequence). The ends were cut back, 8 bases at V and 0 bases at J, with 5 bases in the middle. CDR3 loop: CASRDSGNTIYF. CDR3 nucleotides: TGTGCCAGCCGGGACTCTGGAAACACCATATATTTT.

CDR3 DNA: TGCGCCAGCAGCCAAGATACCGGAGTGGCCCCCTATGGCTACACCTTC. Protein: CASSQDTGVAPYGYTF. This chain links TRBV4-3 with TRBJ1-2; no definite D call. The V end lost 0 bases, the J end lost 4 bases, and 15 bases lay between the germline ends. CDR1 is LGHNA, CDR2 YSLEER, per germline. The CDR3 is 16 amino acids.

The rearrangement links TRBV14 to TRBJ1-1, with a tentative D call TRBD1 (6 bases). The CDR3 extends over 15 amino acids. V gave up 3 bases and J gave up 2 bases, with 13 bases separating them. Germline assignment: CDR1 SGHDN and CDR2 FVKESK. CDR3 in amino acids: CASSQDSFYNTEAFF. In nucleotides, the CDR3 is TGTGCCAGCAGCCAGGACAGTTTCTATAACACTGAAGCTTTCTTT.

The chain carries TRBV7-2 and TRBJ2-1, with D possibly matching TRBD2 (5 bases). Between the trimmed V and J ends, which lost 1 base and 5 bases, there was a span of 9 bases. Germline V gene lookup returns CDR1 SGHTA and CDR2 FQGNSA. The CDR3 has 14 residues. Written as DNA, the CDR3 is TGTGCCAGCAGCTTAGGTTCGGGAAACAATGAGCAGTTCTTC. This gives the protein CASSLGSGNNEQFF.

V is TRBV10-2 and J is TRBJ1-6; TRBD1 matches at 7 bases. The CDR3 spans 15 residues. V lost 0 bases and J lost 9; bases outside the gene matches: 5. Germline CDR1 reads WSHSY; CDR2 reads SAAADI. CDR3 nucleotides: TGCGCCAGCAGTGAGTCGGGCAGGGGGACTTCACCCCTCCACTTT. It specifies CASSESGRGTSPLHF.

The CDR3 coding sequence is TGTGCCAGCAGTCGACAGAAAAGCTCCTACGAGCAGTACTTC. As protein: CASSRQKSSYEQYF. The chain joins TRBV6-1 to TRBJ2-7, with D maybe TRBD1 (5 bases). The V end lost 5 bases, the J end lost 0 bases, and 11 bases lay between the germline ends. This CDR3 has 14 amino acids. Germline V gene lookup returns CDR1 MNHNS and CDR2 SASEGT.

This clone was counted at least ten times. The rearrangement links TRBV12-5 to TRBJ2-3; possibly TRBD2 for D (6 bases). Trimming left V 5 bases short and J 6 bases short, with 15 bases between. CDR3 length: 14 residues. Germline CDR1 LGHNT, CDR2 FRNRAP. CDR3 loop: CASGGSGVADTQYF. The CDR3 nucleotides read TGTGCTAGTGGTGGCTCGGGGGTGGCGGATACGCAGTATTTT.

V gene TRBV7-2 combines with J gene TRBJ2-7; TRBD2 aligns across 8 bases. Germline CDR1 is SGHTA and CDR2 is FQGNSA. CDR3 size: 16 residues. Unmatched junction bases numbered 12, after V lost 4 bases and J lost 4 bases. CDR3 bases: TGTGCCAGCAGCTCGAGGGGCCAGGCGGGGGGTTACGAGCAGTACTTC. Its protein is CASSSRGQAGGYEQYF.

The chain has TRBV12-5 and TRBJ2-2; 9 positions match TRBD1. CDR3 length: 17 residues. CDR1 and CDR2 (germline): LGHNT, FRNRAP. V dropped 6 bases and J dropped 7; count of bases not matched to a gene: 15. CDR3 region: CASGLDRGVRFVGELFF. The CDR3 coding sequence is TGTGCTAGTGGACTCGACAGGGGGGTTCGGTTCGTCGGGGAGCTGTTTTTT.

The chain couples TRBV5-1 to TRBJ1-6, with D hard to call. CDR1 and CDR2 from the germline V gene are SGHRS and YFSETQ. V was cut by 0 bases and J by 5 bases, with 9 bases left in between. This CDR3 contains 15 residues. CDR3 sequence reads: CASSLGARNNSPLHF. CDR3 DNA sequence: TGCGCCAGCAGCTTGGGGGCTCGTAATAATTCACCCCTCCACTTT.

This clone was seen more than once but under ten times. Within the sample, other DNA sequences also encode this same CDR3. This sequence joins TRBV7-2 and TRBJ2-7; D might be TRBD1 (6 bases). Germline CDR1 is SGHTA and CDR2 is FQGNSA. The CDR3 loop spans 12 amino acids. V was trimmed by 8 bases and J by 4 bases, leaving 12 bases between them. Here the CDR3 reads CASSPTGYEQYF. The DNA for the CDR3 is TGTGCCAGCTCACCCACAGGGTACGAGCAGTACTTC.

This clone was detected only a few times. This chain connects TRBV7-9 to TRBJ1-2, with TRBD1 identical over 9 bases. With 5 bases clipped from V and 1 base from J, the junction kept 14 bases outside the gene matches. Germline V lookup: CDR1 SEHNR, CDR2 FQNEAQ (reference sequence). CDR3 size: 18 residues. For the CDR3, the DNA is TGTGCCAGCAGCCGAAGCCCGGGACAGGGCCTATTTAACTATGGCTACACCTTC. Residues: CASSRSPGQGLFNYGYTF. Drawing the rest from reference TRBV7-9 and TRBJ1-2, the complete variable domain is DTGVSQNPRHKITKRGQNVTFRCDPISEHNRLYWYRQTLGQGPEFLTYFQNEAQLEKSRLLSDRFSAERPKGSFSTLEIQRTEQGDSAMYLCASSRSPGQGLFNYGYTFGSGTRLTVV.

The chain is built from TRBV27 and TRBJ1-1; 7 bases agree with TRBD1. V was pared by 6 bases and J by 1 base, with 2 bases of the junction left unmatched. The CDR3 loop spans 13 amino acids. Germline CDR1 and CDR2: MNHEY and SMNVEV (reference sequence). CDR3 nucleotide sequence: TGTGCCAGCAGGGGGACAGAGAACACTGAAGCTTTCTTT. Translation: CASRGTENTEAFF.

The gene calls are TRBV15 and TRBJ1-1; D is possibly TRBD1 (6 bases). CDR1 LNHNV and CDR2 YYDKDF come from the germline V gene (reference sequence). The ends were cut back, 1 base at V and 4 bases at J, with 10 bases in the middle. There are 14 residues in the CDR3. The CDR3 here is CATSRGGGLTEAFF. The DNA for the CDR3 is TGTGCCACCAGCAGAGGGGGGGGGCTCACTGAAGCTTTCTTT.

This clone was counted once. The chain couples TRBV27 to TRBJ2-3; maybe TRBD2 (7 bases). From germline, CDR1 is MNHEY and CDR2 SMNVEV (reference sequence). The CDR3 runs to 18 residues. V lost 3 bases to trimming and J lost 9 bases, with 28 bases between them. CDR3 coding DNA: TGTGCCAGCAGTTTTTTGGGGAGGGGGGGCCGGAGGTTTGAGACGCAGTATTTT. Translation gives CASSFLGRGGRRFETQYF.

V gene TRBV9 combines with J gene TRBJ1-4, with a weak D call TRBD1 (6 bases). V lost 4 bases and J lost 8, with 18 bases in between. CDR1 SGDLS and CDR2 YYNGEE come from the germline V gene. The CDR3 is 15 amino acids. CDR3 sequence (DNA): TGTGCCAGCAGCCCGACGGGACAAACTGGGGAAAAACTGTTTTTT. Amino acids: CASSPTGQTGEKLFF.

V usage is TRBV7-9 and J usage is TRBJ1-6, with D possibly matching TRBD1 (6 bases). There are 17 residues in the CDR3. The germline gives CDR1 SEHNR, CDR2 FQNEAQ (reference sequence). The ends were cut back, 5 bases at V and 0 bases at J, with 14 bases in the middle. The CDR3 nucleotides are TGTGCCAGCAGCCCCCAGACAGGCAGCTCCTATAATTCACCCCTCCACTTT. Residues: CASSPQTGSSYNSPLHF. Drawing the rest from reference TRBV7-9 and TRBJ1-6, the complete variable domain is DTGVSQNPRHKITKRGQNVTFRCDPISEHNRLYWYRQTLGQGPEFLTYFQNEAQLEKSRLLSDRFSAERPKGSFSTLEIQRTEQGDSAMYLCASSPQTGSSYNSPLHFGNGTRLTVT.